This T cell receptor (beta chain) was observed in a study of blood T cell repertoires in COVID-19. Participant reports of clinical history set cohort assignment. This CDR3 has 15 residues. Germline V lookup: CDR1 MNHEY, CDR2 SMNVEV (reference sequence). Losses at the gene ends were 7 bases for V and 3 bases for J; bases not matched to a gene: 12. Sequencing was performed with immunoSEQ multiplex PCR; in TCRdb, only in-frame clones are kept and a portion is missing. The sample lists 250,000 to 300,000 clones; roughly 90% were seen once. Sample: PBMCs or T cells enriched from blood (not recorded which). The sequence was collected from a woman between 50 and 59 years old who had been exposed to COVID-19. The rearrangement links TRBV27 to TRBJ2-7; 7 positions match TRBD1. In DNA form, the CDR3 reads TGTGCCAGCACTCCCTCCTTAAGGGGGCACTACGAGCAGTACTTC. It translates to CASTPSLRGHYEQYF.